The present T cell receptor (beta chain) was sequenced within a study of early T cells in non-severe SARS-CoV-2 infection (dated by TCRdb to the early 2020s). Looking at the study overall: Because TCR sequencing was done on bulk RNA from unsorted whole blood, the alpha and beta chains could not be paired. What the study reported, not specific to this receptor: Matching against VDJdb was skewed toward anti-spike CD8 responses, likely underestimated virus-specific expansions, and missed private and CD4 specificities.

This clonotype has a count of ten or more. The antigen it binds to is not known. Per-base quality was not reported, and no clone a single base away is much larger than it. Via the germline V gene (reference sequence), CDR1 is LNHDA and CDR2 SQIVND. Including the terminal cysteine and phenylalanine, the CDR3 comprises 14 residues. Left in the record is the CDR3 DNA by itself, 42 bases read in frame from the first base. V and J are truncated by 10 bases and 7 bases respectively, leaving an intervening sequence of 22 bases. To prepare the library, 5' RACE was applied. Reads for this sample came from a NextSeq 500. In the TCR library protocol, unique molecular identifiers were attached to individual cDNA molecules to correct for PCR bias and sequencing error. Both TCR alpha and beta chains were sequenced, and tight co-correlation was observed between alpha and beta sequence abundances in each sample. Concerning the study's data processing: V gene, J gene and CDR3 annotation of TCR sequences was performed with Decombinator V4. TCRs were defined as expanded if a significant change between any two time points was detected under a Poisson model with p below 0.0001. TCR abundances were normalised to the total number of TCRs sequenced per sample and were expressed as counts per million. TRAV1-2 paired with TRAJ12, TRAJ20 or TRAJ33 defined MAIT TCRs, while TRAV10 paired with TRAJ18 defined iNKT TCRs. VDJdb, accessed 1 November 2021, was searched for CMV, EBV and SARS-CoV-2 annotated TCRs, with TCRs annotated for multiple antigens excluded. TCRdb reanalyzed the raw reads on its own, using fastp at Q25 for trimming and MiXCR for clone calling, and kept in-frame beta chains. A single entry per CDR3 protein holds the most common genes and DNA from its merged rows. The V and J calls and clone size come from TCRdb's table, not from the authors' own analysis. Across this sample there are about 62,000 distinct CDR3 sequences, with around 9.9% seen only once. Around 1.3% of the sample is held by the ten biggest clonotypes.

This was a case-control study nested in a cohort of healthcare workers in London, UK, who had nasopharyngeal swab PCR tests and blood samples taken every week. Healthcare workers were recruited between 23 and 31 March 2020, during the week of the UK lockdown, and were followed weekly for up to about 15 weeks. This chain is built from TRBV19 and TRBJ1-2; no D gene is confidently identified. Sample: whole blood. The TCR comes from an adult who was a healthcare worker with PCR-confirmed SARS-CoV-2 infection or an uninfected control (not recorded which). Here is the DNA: TGTGCCACAGACGGACGAGATGGACGTGGTGGCTACACCTTC. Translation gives CATDGRDGRGGYTF.